The following is a T cell receptor (beta chain) sequence with its context. These data originate in a study of T cell responses to AZD1222 COVID-19 vaccine. Germline CDR1 is MDHEN and CDR2 is SYDVKM. The V gene end was trimmed by 6 bases and the J gene end by 3 bases; junction bases not matched to a gene: 12. The CDR3 totals 16 residues. The protocol was immunoSEQ multiplex PCR, while the TCRdb copy is restricted to in-frame clones and leaves out a portion. The sample holds just under 75,000 clones, about three quarters seen once. The J gene is TRBJ2-3, the V gene TRBV28, with TRBD1 matching over 7 bases. The source was peripheral blood, collected 28 days after the second AZD1222 dose. The source is an adult who received the AZD1222 COVID-19 vaccine. The chain's CDR3 is CASSPGPGQITDTQYF. The CDR3 DNA reads as TGTGCCAGCAGCCCAGGCCCGGGACAGATAACAGATACGCAGTATTTT.